This entry lists 5 T cell receptor beta chains sequenced from one sample in a study of cytomegalovirus exposure and HLA in healthy donors. TCRdb's table, derived via immunoSEQ multiplex PCR, lists solely in-frame clones and lacks some. Of over 200,000 clones in the sample, around nine tenths were seen once. The sequencing sample was made of PBMCs. Source of these receptors: a young woman in good health and CMV-seropositive.

The chain carries TRBV25-1 and TRBJ2-7; 10 bases match TRBD1. CDR3 size: 14 residues. Unmatched junction bases numbered 6, after V lost 10 bases and J lost 0 bases. Germline assignment: CDR1 MGHDK and CDR2 SYGVNS. CDR3 sequence (DNA): TGTGCCACCGGGGACAGGGGAAGCTCCTACGAGCAGTACTTC. Amino acid sequence: CATGDRGSSYEQYF.

The rearrangement uses TRBV28 and TRBJ1-2; 11 positions agree with TRBD1. The CDR3 extends over 16 amino acids. The germline V gene has CDR1 MDHEN and CDR2 SYDVKM. Trimming at V came to 6 bases and at J to 4 bases, leaving 10 bases not matched to a gene. The CDR3 bases are TGTGCCAGCAGACCGGACAGGGGGCGGGGGGTCTATGGCTACACCTTC. Amino acids: CASRPDRGRGVYGYTF.

V is TRBV2 and J is TRBJ2-3, with D perhaps matching TRBD1 (6 bases). Germline CDR1 is SNHLY and CDR2 is FYNNEI. V was trimmed by 2 bases and J by 2 bases, leaving 17 bases between them. The CDR3 is 17 residues long. The CDR3 bases are TGTGCCAGCAGTGAAAGGGGGTCCCTAACCCCCACAGATACGCAGTATTTT. Encoded protein: CASSERGSLTPTDTQYF.

This chain links TRBV7-8 with TRBJ2-1, with 13 nucleotides matching TRBD2. The CDR3 totals 13 residues. CDR1 is SGHVS and CDR2 is FQNEAQ in the germline V gene. J was trimmed by 6 bases and V by 9 bases; bases with no gene match: 2. As DNA, the CDR3 is TGTGCCAGTAGACTAGCGGGGGGCAATGAGCAGTTCTTC. Translation: CASRLAGGNEQFF.

The rearrangement links TRBV6-1 to TRBJ2-3; D perhaps matches TRBD2 (7 bases). The germline CDR1 and CDR2 sequences are MNHNS and SASEGT. The CDR3 runs 15 residues. V was pared by 2 bases and J by 5 bases, with 14 bases between. The CDR3 spells CASSEKEGGGDTQYF. Here the CDR3 DNA reads TGTGCCAGCAGTGAAAAGGAGGGAGGGGGAGATACGCAGTATTTT.